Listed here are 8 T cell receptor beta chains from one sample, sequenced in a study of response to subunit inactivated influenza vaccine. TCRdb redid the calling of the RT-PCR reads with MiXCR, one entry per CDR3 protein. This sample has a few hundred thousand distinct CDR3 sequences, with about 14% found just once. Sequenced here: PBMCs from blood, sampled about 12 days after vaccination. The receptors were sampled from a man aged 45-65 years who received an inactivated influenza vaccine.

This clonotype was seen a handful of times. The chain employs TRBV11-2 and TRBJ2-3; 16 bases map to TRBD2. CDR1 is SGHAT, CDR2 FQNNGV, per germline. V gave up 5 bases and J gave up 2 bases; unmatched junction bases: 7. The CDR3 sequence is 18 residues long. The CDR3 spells CASSTPGLAGGITDTQYF. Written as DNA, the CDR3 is TGTGCCAGCAGCACACCGGGACTAGCGGGAGGGATCACAGATACGCAGTATTTT.

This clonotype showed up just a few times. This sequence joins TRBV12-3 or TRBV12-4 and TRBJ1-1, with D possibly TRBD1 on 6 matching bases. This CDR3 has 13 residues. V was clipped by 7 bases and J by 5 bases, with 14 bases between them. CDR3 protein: CASNPRGRTEAFF. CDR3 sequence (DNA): TGTGCCAGCAACCCGAGGGGGAGGACTGAAGCTTTCTTT.

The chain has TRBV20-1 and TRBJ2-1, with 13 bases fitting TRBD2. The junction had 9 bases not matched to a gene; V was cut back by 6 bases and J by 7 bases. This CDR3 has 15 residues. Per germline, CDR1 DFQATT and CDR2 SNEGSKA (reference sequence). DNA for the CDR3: TGCAGTGCAAGCGAGGGGACTAGCGGGAAAAATGAGCAGTTCTTC. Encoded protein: CSASEGTSGKNEQFF.

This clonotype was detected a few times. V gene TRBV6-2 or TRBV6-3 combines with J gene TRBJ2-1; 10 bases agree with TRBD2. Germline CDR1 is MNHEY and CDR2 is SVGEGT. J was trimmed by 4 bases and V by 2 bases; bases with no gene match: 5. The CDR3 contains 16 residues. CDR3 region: CASSYLSGGLYNEQFF. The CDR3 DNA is TGTGCCAGCAGTTACCTTAGCGGGGGGCTATACAATGAGCAGTTCTTC.

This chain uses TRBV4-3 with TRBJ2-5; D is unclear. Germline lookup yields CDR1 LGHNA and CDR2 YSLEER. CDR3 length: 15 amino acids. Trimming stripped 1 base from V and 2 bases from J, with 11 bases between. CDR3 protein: CASSQGGLGQETQYF. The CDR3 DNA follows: TGCGCCAGCAGCCAAGGAGGCCTCGGTCAAGAGACCCAGTACTTC.

The CDR3 sequence: CSAREQQPGANVLTF. CDR3 DNA sequence: TGCAGTGCTAGAGAACAACAACCCGGGGCCAACGTCCTGACTTTC. The chain combines TRBV20-1 with TRBJ2-6, with D hard to call. Germline loops: CDR1 DFQATT, CDR2 SNEGSKA (reference sequence). This CDR3 region has 15 residues. The ends were cut back, 0 bases at V and 4 bases at J, with 10 bases in the middle.

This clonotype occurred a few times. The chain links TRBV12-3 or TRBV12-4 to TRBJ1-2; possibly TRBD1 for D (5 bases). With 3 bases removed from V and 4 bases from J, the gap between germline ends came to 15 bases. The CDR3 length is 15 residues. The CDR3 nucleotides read TGTGCCAGCAGTTTCAGCCCCCCGGGGACCTATGGCTACACCTTC. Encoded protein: CASSFSPPGTYGYTF.

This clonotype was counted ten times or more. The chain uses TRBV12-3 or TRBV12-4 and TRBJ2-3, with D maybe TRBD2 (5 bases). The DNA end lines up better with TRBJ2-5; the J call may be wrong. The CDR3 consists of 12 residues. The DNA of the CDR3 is TGTGCCAGCAGTTTTGGCGGAGGGACCCAGTACTTC. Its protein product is CASSFGGGTQYF.